Sequencing of this T cell receptor beta chain was carried out in a study of blood T cell repertoires in COVID-19. Study-level information: Sources were T cells, B-cell-depleted T cells, or PBMCs; the material itself was cDNA or gDNA.

The V gene end was trimmed by 2 bases and the J gene end by 6 bases; junction bases not matched to a gene: 10. CDR3 length: 15 residues. CDR1 and CDR2 (germline): SGHRS, YFSETQ. The data were produced by immunoSEQ multiplex PCR, yet TCRdb's version contains in-frame clones alone and is incomplete. The sample lists fewer than 200,000 clones; about 89% were seen once. The sequenced sample consisted of peripheral blood. The sequence derives from a man aged 35 to 55 with active or convalescent COVID-19. V usage is TRBV5-1 and J usage is TRBJ1-1; TRBD1 matches 7 bases. CDR3 residues: CASSLGLDRQAEAFF. As DNA, the CDR3 is TGCGCCAGCAGCTTAGGATTGGACAGGCAAGCTGAAGCTTTCTTT.